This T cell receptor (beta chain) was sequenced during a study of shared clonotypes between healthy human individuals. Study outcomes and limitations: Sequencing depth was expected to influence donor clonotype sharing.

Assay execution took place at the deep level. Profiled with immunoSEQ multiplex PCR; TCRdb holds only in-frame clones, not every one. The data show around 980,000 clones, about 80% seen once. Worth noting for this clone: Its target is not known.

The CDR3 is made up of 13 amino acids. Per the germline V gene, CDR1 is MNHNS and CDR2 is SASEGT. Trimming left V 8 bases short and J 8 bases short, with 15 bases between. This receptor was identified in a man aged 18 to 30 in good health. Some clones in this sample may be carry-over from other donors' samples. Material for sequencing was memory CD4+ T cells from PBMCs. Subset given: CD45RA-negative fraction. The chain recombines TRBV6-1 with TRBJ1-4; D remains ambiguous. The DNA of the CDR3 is TGTGCCAGCTCTCCTTATAATCGGGAAAAACTGTTTTTT. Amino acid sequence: CASSPYNREKLFF.